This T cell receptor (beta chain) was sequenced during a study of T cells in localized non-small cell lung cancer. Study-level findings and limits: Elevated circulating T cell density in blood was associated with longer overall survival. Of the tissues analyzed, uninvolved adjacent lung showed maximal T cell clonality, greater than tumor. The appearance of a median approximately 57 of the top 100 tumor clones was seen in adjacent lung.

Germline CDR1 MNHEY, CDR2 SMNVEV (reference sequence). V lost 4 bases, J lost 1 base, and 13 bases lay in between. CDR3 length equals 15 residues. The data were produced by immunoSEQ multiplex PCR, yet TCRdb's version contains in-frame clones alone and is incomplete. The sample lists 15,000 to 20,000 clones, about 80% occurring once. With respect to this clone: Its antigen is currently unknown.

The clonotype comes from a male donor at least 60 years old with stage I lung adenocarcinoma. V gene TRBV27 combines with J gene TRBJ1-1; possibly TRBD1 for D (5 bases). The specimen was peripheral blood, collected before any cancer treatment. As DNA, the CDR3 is TGTGCCAGCAGTTCCCGGGGGGGTCCGAACACTGAAGCTTTCTTT. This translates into CASSSRGGPNTEAFF.